This TCR beta chain was found in a study of identical twins. Germline trimming cut 8 bases from V and 3 bases from J; bases unmatched to any gene: 10. The germline V gene has CDR1 SNHLY and CDR2 FYNNEI. The length of the CDR3 is 15 residues. As concerns this clonotype: As yet, its antigen is unknown.

Broader study findings: Out-of-frame alpha sequences common to twins were enriched for low generation probability. Conclusions were based on cross-sectional statistical analysis, without following the same donors. A lower insertion count was a feature of abundant cord blood beta clonotypes, with no such feature in memory repertoires.

TCRdb used MiXCR to reprocess the 5' RACE reads, holding one entry per CDR3 protein. The repertoire includes about 530,000 distinct CDR3 sequences, 15% of them detected once, and about 0.47% sits in the top ten. Separately, the same data were catalogued under a study of yellow fever vaccine responses in identical twins. This second study notes: Twins' vaccine T cell response reportedly seemed partly convergent, partly personalized.

The chain uses TRBV2 and TRBJ1-5; 7 bases fit TRBD1. The sequenced material came from CD4+ T cells sorted from blood. This clonotype originated in a woman aged 18-35 years in good health. CDR3 sequence: CASCPFGTVNQPQHF. CDR3 bases: TGTGCCAGCTGCCCGTTTGGGACAGTCAATCAGCCCCAGCATTTT.